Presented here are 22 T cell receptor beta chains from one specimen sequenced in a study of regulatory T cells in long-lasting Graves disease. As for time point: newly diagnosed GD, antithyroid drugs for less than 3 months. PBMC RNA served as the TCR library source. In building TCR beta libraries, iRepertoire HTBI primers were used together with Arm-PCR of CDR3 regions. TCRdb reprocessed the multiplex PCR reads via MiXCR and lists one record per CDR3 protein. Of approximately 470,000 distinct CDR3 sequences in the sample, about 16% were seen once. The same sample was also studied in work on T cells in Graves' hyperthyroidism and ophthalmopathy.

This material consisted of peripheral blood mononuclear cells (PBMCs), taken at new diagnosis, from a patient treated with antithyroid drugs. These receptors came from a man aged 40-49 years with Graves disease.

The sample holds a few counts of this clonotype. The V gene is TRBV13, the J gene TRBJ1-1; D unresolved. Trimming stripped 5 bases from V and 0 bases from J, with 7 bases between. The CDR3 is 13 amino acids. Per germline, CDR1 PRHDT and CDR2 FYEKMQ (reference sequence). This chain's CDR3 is CASSVELNTEAFF. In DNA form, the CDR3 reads TGTGCCAGCAGCGTAGAACTGAACACTGAAGCTTTCTTT.

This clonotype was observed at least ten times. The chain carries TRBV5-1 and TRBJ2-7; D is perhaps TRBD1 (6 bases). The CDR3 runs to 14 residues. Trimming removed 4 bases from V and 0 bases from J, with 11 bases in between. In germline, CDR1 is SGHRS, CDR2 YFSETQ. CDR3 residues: CASSIGDNSYEQYF. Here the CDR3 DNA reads TGCGCCAGCAGCATTGGGGACAACTCCTACGAGCAGTACTTC.

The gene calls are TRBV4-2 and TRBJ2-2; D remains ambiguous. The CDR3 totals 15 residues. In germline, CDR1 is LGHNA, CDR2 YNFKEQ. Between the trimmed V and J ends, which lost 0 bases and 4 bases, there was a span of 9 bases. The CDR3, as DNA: TGTGCCAGCAGCCAAGACTCCGTTGGCACCGGGGAGCTGTTTTTT. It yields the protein CASSQDSVGTGELFF.

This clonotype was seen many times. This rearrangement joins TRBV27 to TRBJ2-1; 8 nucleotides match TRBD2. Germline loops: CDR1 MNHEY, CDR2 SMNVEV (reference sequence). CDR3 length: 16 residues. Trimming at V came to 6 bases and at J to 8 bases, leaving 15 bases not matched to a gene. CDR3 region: CASSIVGSGRRYEQFF. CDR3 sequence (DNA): TGTGCCAGCAGCATAGTCGGGAGCGGGAGAAGATATGAGCAGTTCTTC.

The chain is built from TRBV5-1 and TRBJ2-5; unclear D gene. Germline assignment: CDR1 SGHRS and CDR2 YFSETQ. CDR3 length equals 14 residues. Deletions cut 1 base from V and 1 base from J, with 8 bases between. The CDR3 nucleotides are TGCGCCAGCAGCTTGCGCCCGCGCCAAGAGACCCAGTACTTC. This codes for CASSLRPRQETQYF.

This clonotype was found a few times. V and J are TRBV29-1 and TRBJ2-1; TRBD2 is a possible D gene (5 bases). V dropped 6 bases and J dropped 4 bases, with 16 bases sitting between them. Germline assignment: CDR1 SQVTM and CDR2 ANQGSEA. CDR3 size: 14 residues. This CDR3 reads CSVGSLAGYNEQFF. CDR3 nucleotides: TGCAGCGTGGGGAGTCTAGCTGGTTACAATGAGCAGTTCTTC.

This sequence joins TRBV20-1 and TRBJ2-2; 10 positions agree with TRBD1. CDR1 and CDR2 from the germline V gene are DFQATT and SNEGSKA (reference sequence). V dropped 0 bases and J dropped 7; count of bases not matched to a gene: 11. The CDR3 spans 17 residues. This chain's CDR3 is CSARDVTDRGSVGELFF. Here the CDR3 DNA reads TGCAGTGCTAGAGATGTGACGGACAGGGGGAGTGTCGGGGAGCTGTTTTTT.

CDR3 residues: CASGTGPRVTGELFF. The CDR3 bases are TGCGCCAGCGGGACAGGCCCGCGAGTGACCGGGGAGCTGTTTTTT. V and J are TRBV10-1 and TRBJ2-2; TRBD1 matches at 8 bases. The length of the CDR3 is 15 residues. Germline CDR1 and CDR2: WNHNN and SYGVQD (reference sequence). J gave up 5 bases and V 8 bases, and 10 bases lay outside the gene matches.

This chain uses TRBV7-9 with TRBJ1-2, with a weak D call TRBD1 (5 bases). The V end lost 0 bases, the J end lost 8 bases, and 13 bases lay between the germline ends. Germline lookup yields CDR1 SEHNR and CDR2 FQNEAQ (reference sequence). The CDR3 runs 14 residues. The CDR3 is CASSLARQGHGYTF. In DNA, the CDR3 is TGTGCCAGCAGCTTAGCTAGGCAGGGTCACGGCTACACCTTC.

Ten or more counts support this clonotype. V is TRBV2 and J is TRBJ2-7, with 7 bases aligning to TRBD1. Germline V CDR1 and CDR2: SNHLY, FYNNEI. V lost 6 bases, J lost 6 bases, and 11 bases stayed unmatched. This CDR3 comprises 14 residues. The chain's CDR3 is CASSLTGASGEQYF. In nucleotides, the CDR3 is TGTGCCAGCAGCCTTACAGGGGCTTCGGGCGAGCAGTACTTC.

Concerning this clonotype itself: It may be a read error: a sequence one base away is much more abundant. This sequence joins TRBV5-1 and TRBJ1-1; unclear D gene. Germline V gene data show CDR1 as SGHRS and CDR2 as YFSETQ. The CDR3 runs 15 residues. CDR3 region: CASSLYPKTSTEAFF. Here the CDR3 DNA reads TGTGCCAGCAGCTTGTATCCCAAGACGTCCACTGAAGCTTTCTTT.

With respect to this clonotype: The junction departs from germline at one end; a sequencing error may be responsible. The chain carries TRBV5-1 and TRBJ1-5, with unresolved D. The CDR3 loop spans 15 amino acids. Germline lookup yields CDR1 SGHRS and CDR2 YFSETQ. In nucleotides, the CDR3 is TGTGCCAGCAGCTTGGAGGGTTTCGGCAATCAGCCCCAGCATTTT. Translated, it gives CASSLEGFGNQPQHF.

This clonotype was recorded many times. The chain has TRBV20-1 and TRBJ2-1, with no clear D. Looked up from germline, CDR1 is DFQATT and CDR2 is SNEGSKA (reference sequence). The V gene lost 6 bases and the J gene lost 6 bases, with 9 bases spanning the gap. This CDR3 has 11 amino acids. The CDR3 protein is CSAPRVNEQFF. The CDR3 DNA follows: TGCAGTGCCCCCCGAGTCAATGAGCAGTTCTTC.

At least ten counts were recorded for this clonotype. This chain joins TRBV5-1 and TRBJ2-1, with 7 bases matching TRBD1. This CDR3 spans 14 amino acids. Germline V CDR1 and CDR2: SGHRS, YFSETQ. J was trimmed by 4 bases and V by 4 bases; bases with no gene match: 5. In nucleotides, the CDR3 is TGCGCCAGCAGCCTGCCGGGACAGTACAATGAGCAGTTCTTC. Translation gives CASSLPGQYNEQFF.

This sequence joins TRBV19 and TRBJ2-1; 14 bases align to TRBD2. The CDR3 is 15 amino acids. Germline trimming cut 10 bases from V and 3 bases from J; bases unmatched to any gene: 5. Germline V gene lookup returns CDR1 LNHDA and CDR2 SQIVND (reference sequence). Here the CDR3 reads CATGLAGVGYNEQFF. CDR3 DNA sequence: TGTGCCACGGGACTAGCGGGAGTTGGCTACAATGAGCAGTTCTTC.

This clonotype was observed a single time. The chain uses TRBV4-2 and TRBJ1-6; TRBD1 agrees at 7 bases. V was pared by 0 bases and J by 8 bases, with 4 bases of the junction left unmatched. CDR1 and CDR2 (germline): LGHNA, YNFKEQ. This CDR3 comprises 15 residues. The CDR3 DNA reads TGTGCCAGCAGCCAAGAGGAAGGGGGCGATTCACCCCTCCACTTT. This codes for CASSQEEGGDSPLHF.

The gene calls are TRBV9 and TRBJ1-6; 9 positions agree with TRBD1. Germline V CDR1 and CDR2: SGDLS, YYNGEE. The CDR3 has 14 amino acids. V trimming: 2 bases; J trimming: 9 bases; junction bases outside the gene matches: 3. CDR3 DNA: TGTGCCAGCAGCGTTGACAGGGGGAGTTCACCCCTCCACTTT. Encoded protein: CASSVDRGSSPLHF.

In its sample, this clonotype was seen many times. The CDR3 region has the DNA TGTGCCAGCAGCCCCCTTCGATCCGGCTCTGGGGCCAACGTCCTGACTTTC. Residues: CASSPLRSGSGANVLTF. The rearrangement joins TRBV13 to TRBJ2-6, with D hard to call. The V gene's germline CDR1 is PRHDT and CDR2 FYEKMQ (reference sequence). The V end lost 5 bases, the J end lost 0 bases, and 14 bases lay between the germline ends. The CDR3 contains 17 residues.

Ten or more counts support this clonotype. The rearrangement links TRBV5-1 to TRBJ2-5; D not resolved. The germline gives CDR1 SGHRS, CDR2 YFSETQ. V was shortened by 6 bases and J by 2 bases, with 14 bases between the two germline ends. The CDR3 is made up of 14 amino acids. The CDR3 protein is CASKSVGGQETQYF. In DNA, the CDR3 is TGCGCCAGCAAATCAGTGGGCGGACAAGAGACCCAGTACTTC.

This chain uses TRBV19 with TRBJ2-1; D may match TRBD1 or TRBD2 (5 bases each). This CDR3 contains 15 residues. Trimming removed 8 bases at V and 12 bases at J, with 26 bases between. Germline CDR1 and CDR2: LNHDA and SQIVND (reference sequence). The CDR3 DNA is TGTGCCAGTTCGAAACTAAGCGGCGGCGGCCAGGGGCAGTTCTTC. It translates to CASSKLSGGGQGQFF.

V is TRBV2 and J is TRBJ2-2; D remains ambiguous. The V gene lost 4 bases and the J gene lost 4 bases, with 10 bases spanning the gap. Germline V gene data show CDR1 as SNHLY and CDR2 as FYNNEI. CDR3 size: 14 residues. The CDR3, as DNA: TGTGCCAGCAGTGCCGATTCTGTCACCGGGGAGCTGTTTTTT. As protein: CASSADSVTGELFF.

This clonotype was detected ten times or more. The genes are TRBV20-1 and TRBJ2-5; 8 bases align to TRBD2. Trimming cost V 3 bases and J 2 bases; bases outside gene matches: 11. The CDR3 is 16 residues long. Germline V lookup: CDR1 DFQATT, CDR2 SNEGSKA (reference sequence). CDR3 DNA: TGCAGTGCTAGCCTACTAGCGGCCCCTTTTCAAGAGACCCAGTACTTC. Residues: CSASLLAAPFQETQYF.